A single sample gave rise to the 10 T cell receptor beta chains below, sequenced in a study of T cell repertoires in cytomegalovirus infection. One entry per CDR3 protein, called by TCRdb with MiXCR from the reads. The sample holds hundreds of thousands of distinct CDR3 sequences, 20% to 25% seen once. The sequencing sample was made of CD8+ T cells from PBMCs. The receptors here all came from a human donor in good health (CMV status not recorded). Some clones in this sample may be carry-over from other donors' samples.

This clonotype was seen a few times. The V gene is TRBV6-2 or TRBV6-3, the J gene TRBJ1-1; D unresolved. V gave up 1 base and J gave up 8 bases, with 11 bases separating them. In germline, CDR1 is MNHEY, CDR2 SVGEGT. The CDR3 has 13 residues. In DNA, the CDR3 is TGTGCCAGCAGTTACTTTAATCTTCAGGAAGCTTTCTTT. Its translation is CASSYFNLQEAFF.

The chain has TRBV20-1 and TRBJ2-1, with 8 bases matching TRBD1. Germline V gene data show CDR1 as DFQATT and CDR2 as SNEGSKA (reference sequence). With 3 bases clipped from V and 9 bases from J, the junction kept 10 bases outside the gene matches. There are 14 residues in the CDR3. The CDR3 sequence: CSARDRAVDSEQFF. The CDR3 nucleotides read TGCAGTGCTAGGGACAGGGCTGTGGATAGTGAGCAGTTCTTC.

The rearrangement uses TRBV29-1 and TRBJ1-5, with 11 bases matching TRBD1. Germline trimming cut 4 bases from V and 4 bases from J; bases unmatched to any gene: 3. Per germline, CDR1 SQVTM and CDR2 ANQGSEA. The CDR3 contains 14 residues. CDR3 sequence (DNA): TGCAGCGTTGCCGGGACAGGGGGAAATCAGCCCCAGCATTTT. Its protein product is CSVAGTGGNQPQHF. The complete variable domain, with remaining parts taken from reference TRBV29-1 and TRBJ1-5, reads SAVISQKPSRDICQRGTSLTIQCQVDSQVTMMFWYRQQPGQSLTLIATANQGSEATYESGFVIDKFPISRPNLTFSTLTVSNMSPEDSSIYLCSVAGTGGNQPQHFGDGTRLSIL.

This chain joins TRBV7-9 and TRBJ2-7; no clear D gene. Deletions cut 1 base from V and 11 bases from J, with 12 bases between. CDR1 SEHNR and CDR2 FQNEAQ come from the germline V gene (reference sequence). This CDR3 has 12 amino acids. The CDR3 nucleotides read TGTGCCAGCAGCTTAGGGACGCTCTCCAAGTACGTC. This encodes CASSLGTLSKYV.

This chain connects TRBV6-1 to TRBJ2-3; 9 nucleotides match TRBD2. This CDR3 has 16 amino acids. J gave up 4 bases and V 5 bases, and 10 bases lay outside the gene matches. The germline V gene encodes CDR1 MNHNS and CDR2 SASEGT. This CDR3 is CASSYEAGGRSDTQYF. CDR3 DNA: TGTGCCAGCAGTTACGAAGCGGGGGGTCGGTCAGATACGCAGTATTTT.

About this clonotype itself: A read error is possible here, since a much larger clone lies one base away. The chain has TRBV14 and TRBJ2-1; 9 nucleotides match TRBD1. This CDR3 is built from 16 residues. V lost 10 bases to trimming and J lost 2 bases; unmatched junction nucleotides: 12. From germline, CDR1 is SGHDN and CDR2 FVKESK. The CDR3 is CANSQPGQGTYNEQFF. Written as DNA, the CDR3 is TGTGCCAACAGTCAGCCGGGACAGGGAACCTACAATGAGCAGTTCTTC.

This clonotype was recorded a few times. V and J are TRBV7-4 and TRBJ2-5, with D possibly being TRBD1 (6 bases). V lost 8 bases and J lost 2, with 15 bases in between. CDR1 is SGHVT, CDR2 SQSDAQ, per germline. The CDR3 runs 14 residues. CDR3 loop: CASLSGTTQETQYF. DNA of the CDR3: TGTGCCAGCCTATCGGGGACAACACAAGAGACCCAGTACTTC.

The chain joins TRBV5-4 to TRBJ1-2, with a tentative D call TRBD1 (5 bases). This CDR3 is built from 15 residues. Germline V gives CDR1 SGHNT, CDR2 YYREEE (reference sequence). Trimming removed 4 bases from V and 5 bases from J, with 18 bases in between. The CDR3 sequence is CASSLGRDVYYGYTF. The CDR3 DNA follows: TGTGCCAGCAGCCTGGGACGGGACGTTTATTATGGCTACACCTTC.

For the CDR3, the DNA is TGTGCCAGCAACAGCCCGGGACTAGCGGAGACCCAGTACTTC. Protein: CASNSPGLAETQYF. This chain joins TRBV13 and TRBJ2-5; 10 bases match TRBD2. Unmatched junction bases numbered 7, after V lost 7 bases and J lost 5 bases. This CDR3 comprises 14 residues. Germline CDR1 is PRHDT and CDR2 is FYEKMQ (reference sequence). Using reference TRBV13 and TRBJ2-5 for the parts outside the CDR3, the full variable domain is AAGVIQSPRHLIKEKRETATLKCYPIPRHDTVYWYQQGPGQDPQFLISFYEKMQSDKGSIPDRFSAQQFSDYHSELNMSSLELGDSALYFCASNSPGLAETQYFGPGTRLLVL.

This chain uses TRBV2 with TRBJ2-3; no definite D call. The CDR3 totals 15 residues. In germline, CDR1 is SNHLY, CDR2 FYNNEI. The V end lost 7 bases, the J end lost 4 bases, and 18 bases lay between the germline ends. CDR3 amino acids: CASTSSLSRSDTQYF. The CDR3 region has the DNA TGTGCCAGCACAAGCAGCCTTTCCCGCTCAGATACGCAGTATTTT.